This T cell receptor beta chain was captured by sequencing in a study of beta chain features in type 1 diabetes. A few counts support this clone. Donors underwent one heparinised blood draw, 90 to 150 mL on average. CD4+ naive, central memory, regulatory and stem cell-like memory cells were sorted via CD45RO/CCR7/CD25/CD127/CD95/CD27. Expressed TCRB transcripts were sequenced because the isolated RNA had all been reverse transcribed beforehand. Samples of naive, central memory and regulatory T cells yielded a mean of about 3.7 million reads. TCRdb keeps only in-frame clones here, not all; method: immunoSEQ multiplex PCR. This sample has about 240,000 clones, with 25% to 30% found just once. With 8 bases removed from V and 5 bases from J, the gap between germline ends came to 13 bases. The germline gives CDR1 SNHLY, CDR2 FYNNEI. CDR3 length equals 14 residues.

Sequenced: central memory CD4+ T cells from blood. The TCR was taken from a man aged 30-40 years in good health. V usage is TRBV2 and J usage is TRBJ1-6, with a possible D match to TRBD1 (5 bases). This chain's CDR3 is CASGLDTNNSPLHF. The CDR3 DNA is TGTGCCAGCGGACTGGACACAAATAATTCACCCCTCCACTTT.